Below, 5 T cell receptor beta chains from the same sample are listed, as sequenced in a study of shared clonotypes between healthy human individuals. TCRdb's copy holds only in-frame clones and misses some; the assay was immunoSEQ multiplex PCR. The sample consists of about 1.1 million clones, around three quarters of them appearing once. Material: memory CD4+ T cells from PBMCs. Documented subset: CD45RA-negative fraction. The origin of the receptors is a man between 18 and 35 years old in good health. Some clones in this sample may be carry-over from other donors' samples.

Only one count was recorded for this clone. The V and J genes are TRBV4-1 and TRBJ1-5, with TRBD1 identical over 9 bases. The CDR3 sequence is 14 residues long. Trimming at V came to 3 bases and at J to 9 bases, leaving 6 bases not matched to a gene. Germline CDR1 MGHRA, CDR2 YSYEKL. CDR3 in amino acids: CASSQDRGTTPQHF. CDR3 in DNA: TGCGCCAGCAGCCAGGACAGGGGCACTACGCCCCAGCATTTT.

The CDR3 sequence: CASSFFGRMNEQYF. The CDR3 region has the DNA TGTGCCAGCAGCTTCTTCGGGAGGATGAACGAGCAGTACTTC. The V and J genes are TRBV7-9 and TRBJ2-7; 7 bases align to TRBD2. This CDR3 has 14 residues. Per germline, CDR1 SEHNR and CDR2 FQNEAQ (reference sequence). Unmatched junction bases numbered 7, after V lost 3 bases and J lost 5 bases.

The V and J genes are TRBV7-2 and TRBJ2-7; TRBD1 is a possible D gene (6 bases). Per the germline V gene, CDR1 is SGHTA and CDR2 is FQGNSA. The CDR3 runs 15 residues. With 5 bases removed from V and 0 bases from J, the gap between germline ends came to 14 bases. As DNA, the CDR3 is TGTGCCAGCAGCCGCCTCCGGGACAACTCCTACGAGCAGTACTTC. Amino acid sequence: CASSRLRDNSYEQYF.

This sequence joins TRBV7-8 and TRBJ2-2; weak D call: TRBD2 (5 bases). The CDR3 is 14 residues long. Germline CDR1 reads SGHVS; CDR2 reads FQNEAQ. V was cut by 4 bases and J by 7 bases, with 13 bases left in between. The CDR3 reads CASSYTSTVGELFF. The DNA of the CDR3 is TGTGCCAGCAGCTACACTAGTACGGTCGGGGAGCTGTTTTTT.

The genes are TRBV27 and TRBJ2-7, with 7 bases that match TRBD2. There are 15 residues in the CDR3. Germline assignment: CDR1 MNHEY and CDR2 SMNVEV (reference sequence). J was trimmed by 2 bases and V by 0 bases; bases with no gene match: 4. This chain's CDR3 is CASSLSLAAAYEQYF. CDR3 nucleotide sequence: TGTGCCAGCAGTTTATCTCTAGCGGCGGCCTACGAGCAGTACTTC.